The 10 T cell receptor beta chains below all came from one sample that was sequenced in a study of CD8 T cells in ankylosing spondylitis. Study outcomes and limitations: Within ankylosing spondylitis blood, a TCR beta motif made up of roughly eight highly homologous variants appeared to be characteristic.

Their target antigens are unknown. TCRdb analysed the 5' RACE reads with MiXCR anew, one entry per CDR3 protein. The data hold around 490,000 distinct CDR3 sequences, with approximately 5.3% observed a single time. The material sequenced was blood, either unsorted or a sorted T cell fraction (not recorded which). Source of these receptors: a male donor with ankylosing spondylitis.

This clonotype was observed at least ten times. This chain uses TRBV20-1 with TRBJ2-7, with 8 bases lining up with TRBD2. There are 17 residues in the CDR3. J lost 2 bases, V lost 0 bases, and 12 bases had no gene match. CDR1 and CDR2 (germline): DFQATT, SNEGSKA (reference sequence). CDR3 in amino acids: CSAREVLRAGAPYEQYF. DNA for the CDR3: TGCAGTGCTAGAGAAGTCTTACGAGCGGGGGCCCCCTACGAGCAGTACTTC.

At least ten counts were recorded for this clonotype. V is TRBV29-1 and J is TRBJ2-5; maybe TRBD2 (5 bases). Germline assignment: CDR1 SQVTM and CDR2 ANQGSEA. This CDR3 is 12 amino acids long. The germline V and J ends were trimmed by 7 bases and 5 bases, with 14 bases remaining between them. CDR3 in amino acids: CSGCEGAETQYF. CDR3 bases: TGCAGCGGCTGTGAGGGTGCCGAGACCCAGTACTTC.

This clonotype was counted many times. The CDR3 is CAISAYGVSDYGYTF. As DNA, the CDR3 is TGTGCCATCAGTGCCTACGGGGTATCCGACTATGGCTACACCTTC. J is TRBJ1-2 and V is TRBV10-3; no clear D gene. The CDR3 length is 15 residues. Germline assignment: CDR1 ENHRY and CDR2 SYGVKD. V shed 4 bases and J shed 3 bases, with 15 bases lying between them.

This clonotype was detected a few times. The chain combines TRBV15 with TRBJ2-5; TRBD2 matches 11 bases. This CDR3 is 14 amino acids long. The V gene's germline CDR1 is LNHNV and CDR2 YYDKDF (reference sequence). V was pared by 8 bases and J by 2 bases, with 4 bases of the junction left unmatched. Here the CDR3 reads CATQTSGAQETQYF. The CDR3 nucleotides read TGTGCCACCCAGACTAGCGGGGCTCAAGAGACCCAGTACTTC.

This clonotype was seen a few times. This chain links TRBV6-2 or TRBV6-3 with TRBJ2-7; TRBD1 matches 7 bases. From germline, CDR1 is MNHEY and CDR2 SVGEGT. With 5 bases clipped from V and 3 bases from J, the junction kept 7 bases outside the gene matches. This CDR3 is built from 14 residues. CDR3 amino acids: CASSRPGTDYEQYF. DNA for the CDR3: TGTGCCAGCAGTAGGCCCGGGACAGACTACGAGCAGTACTTC.

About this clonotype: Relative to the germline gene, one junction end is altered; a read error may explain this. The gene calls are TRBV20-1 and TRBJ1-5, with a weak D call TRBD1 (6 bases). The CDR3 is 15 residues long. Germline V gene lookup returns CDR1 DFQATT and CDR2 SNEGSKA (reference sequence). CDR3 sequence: CSARDDRQEHQHQHF. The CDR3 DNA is TGCAGTGCTAGAGATGACAGACAGGAGCATCAGCACCAGCATTTT.

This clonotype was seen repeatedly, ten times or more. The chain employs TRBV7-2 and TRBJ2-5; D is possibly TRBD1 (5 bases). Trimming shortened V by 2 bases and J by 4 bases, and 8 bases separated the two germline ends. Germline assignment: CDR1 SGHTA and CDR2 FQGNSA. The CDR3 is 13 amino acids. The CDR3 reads CASSLQGTETQYF. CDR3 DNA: TGTGCCAGCAGCTTACAGGGAACAGAGACCCAGTACTTC.

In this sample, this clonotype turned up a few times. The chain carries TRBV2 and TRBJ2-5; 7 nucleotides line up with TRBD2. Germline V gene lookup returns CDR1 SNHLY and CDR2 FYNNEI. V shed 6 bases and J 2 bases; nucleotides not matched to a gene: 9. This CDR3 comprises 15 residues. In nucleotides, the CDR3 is TGTGCCAGCAGCGTCAGGGAGGGGTGGCAAGAGACCCAGTACTTC. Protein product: CASSVREGWQETQYF.

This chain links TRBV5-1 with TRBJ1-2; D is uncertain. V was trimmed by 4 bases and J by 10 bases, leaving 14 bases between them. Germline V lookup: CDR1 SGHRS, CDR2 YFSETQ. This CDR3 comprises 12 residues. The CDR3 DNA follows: TGCGCCAGCAGCAACCGACCGGGGAACTACACCTTC. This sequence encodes CASSNRPGNYTF.

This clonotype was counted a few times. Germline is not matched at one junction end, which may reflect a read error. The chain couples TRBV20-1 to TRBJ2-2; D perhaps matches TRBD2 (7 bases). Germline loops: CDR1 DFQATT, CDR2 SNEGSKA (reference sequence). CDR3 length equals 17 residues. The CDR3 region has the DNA TGCTGTGCTAGGAAGTGGGGAGGGGGATCGAACACCGGGGAGCTGTTTTTT. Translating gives CCARKWGGGSNTGELFF.